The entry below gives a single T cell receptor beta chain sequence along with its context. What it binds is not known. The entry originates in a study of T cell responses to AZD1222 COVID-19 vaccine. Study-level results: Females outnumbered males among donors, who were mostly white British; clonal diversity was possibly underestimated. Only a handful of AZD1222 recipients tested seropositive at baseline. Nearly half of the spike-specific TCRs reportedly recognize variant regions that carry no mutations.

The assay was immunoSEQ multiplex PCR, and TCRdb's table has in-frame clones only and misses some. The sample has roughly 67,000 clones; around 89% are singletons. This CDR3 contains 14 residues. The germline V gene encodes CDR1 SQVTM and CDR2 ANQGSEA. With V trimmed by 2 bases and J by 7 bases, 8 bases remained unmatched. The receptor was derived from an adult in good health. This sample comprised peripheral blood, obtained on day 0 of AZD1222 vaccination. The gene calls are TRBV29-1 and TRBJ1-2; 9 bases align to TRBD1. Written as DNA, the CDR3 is TGCAGCGTTGAATTACAGGGGGCTGGTGGTGGCTACACCTTC. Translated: CSVELQGAGGGYTF.